This T cell receptor beta chain was observed in a study of cytomegalovirus exposure and HLA in healthy donors. Whole-study results and caveats: In a later analysis, common viral pathogens appeared linked to several of the most significant clusters. Specific recognition of CMV antigens was confirmed in vitro for a few chains (all CMV-associated).

With 60 Vbeta and 13 Jbeta primers, the PCR was carried out. Sequencing was performed with immunoSEQ multiplex PCR; in TCRdb, only in-frame clones are kept and a portion is missing. This repertoire shows some 190,000 clones, about 88% found once; its top ten account for more than 1.5%. While unrecorded immune exposures were likely, the donors were nominally healthy when sampled. Points on this clone: The antigen remains undetermined.

The origin of this receptor is a woman younger than 30 in good health and CMV-seronegative. The specimen sequenced was PBMCs.

Here the CDR3 reads CASSRYRVDEQYF. The CDR3 DNA reads as TGTGCCAGCAGCCGCTACAGGGTAGACGAGCAGTACTTC. The chain combines TRBV14 with TRBJ2-7; D possibly corresponds to TRBD1 (6 bases). CDR3 length: 13 residues. Germline CDR1 is SGHDN and CDR2 is FVKESK. Trimming shortened V by 4 bases and J by 5 bases, and 12 bases separated the two germline ends.